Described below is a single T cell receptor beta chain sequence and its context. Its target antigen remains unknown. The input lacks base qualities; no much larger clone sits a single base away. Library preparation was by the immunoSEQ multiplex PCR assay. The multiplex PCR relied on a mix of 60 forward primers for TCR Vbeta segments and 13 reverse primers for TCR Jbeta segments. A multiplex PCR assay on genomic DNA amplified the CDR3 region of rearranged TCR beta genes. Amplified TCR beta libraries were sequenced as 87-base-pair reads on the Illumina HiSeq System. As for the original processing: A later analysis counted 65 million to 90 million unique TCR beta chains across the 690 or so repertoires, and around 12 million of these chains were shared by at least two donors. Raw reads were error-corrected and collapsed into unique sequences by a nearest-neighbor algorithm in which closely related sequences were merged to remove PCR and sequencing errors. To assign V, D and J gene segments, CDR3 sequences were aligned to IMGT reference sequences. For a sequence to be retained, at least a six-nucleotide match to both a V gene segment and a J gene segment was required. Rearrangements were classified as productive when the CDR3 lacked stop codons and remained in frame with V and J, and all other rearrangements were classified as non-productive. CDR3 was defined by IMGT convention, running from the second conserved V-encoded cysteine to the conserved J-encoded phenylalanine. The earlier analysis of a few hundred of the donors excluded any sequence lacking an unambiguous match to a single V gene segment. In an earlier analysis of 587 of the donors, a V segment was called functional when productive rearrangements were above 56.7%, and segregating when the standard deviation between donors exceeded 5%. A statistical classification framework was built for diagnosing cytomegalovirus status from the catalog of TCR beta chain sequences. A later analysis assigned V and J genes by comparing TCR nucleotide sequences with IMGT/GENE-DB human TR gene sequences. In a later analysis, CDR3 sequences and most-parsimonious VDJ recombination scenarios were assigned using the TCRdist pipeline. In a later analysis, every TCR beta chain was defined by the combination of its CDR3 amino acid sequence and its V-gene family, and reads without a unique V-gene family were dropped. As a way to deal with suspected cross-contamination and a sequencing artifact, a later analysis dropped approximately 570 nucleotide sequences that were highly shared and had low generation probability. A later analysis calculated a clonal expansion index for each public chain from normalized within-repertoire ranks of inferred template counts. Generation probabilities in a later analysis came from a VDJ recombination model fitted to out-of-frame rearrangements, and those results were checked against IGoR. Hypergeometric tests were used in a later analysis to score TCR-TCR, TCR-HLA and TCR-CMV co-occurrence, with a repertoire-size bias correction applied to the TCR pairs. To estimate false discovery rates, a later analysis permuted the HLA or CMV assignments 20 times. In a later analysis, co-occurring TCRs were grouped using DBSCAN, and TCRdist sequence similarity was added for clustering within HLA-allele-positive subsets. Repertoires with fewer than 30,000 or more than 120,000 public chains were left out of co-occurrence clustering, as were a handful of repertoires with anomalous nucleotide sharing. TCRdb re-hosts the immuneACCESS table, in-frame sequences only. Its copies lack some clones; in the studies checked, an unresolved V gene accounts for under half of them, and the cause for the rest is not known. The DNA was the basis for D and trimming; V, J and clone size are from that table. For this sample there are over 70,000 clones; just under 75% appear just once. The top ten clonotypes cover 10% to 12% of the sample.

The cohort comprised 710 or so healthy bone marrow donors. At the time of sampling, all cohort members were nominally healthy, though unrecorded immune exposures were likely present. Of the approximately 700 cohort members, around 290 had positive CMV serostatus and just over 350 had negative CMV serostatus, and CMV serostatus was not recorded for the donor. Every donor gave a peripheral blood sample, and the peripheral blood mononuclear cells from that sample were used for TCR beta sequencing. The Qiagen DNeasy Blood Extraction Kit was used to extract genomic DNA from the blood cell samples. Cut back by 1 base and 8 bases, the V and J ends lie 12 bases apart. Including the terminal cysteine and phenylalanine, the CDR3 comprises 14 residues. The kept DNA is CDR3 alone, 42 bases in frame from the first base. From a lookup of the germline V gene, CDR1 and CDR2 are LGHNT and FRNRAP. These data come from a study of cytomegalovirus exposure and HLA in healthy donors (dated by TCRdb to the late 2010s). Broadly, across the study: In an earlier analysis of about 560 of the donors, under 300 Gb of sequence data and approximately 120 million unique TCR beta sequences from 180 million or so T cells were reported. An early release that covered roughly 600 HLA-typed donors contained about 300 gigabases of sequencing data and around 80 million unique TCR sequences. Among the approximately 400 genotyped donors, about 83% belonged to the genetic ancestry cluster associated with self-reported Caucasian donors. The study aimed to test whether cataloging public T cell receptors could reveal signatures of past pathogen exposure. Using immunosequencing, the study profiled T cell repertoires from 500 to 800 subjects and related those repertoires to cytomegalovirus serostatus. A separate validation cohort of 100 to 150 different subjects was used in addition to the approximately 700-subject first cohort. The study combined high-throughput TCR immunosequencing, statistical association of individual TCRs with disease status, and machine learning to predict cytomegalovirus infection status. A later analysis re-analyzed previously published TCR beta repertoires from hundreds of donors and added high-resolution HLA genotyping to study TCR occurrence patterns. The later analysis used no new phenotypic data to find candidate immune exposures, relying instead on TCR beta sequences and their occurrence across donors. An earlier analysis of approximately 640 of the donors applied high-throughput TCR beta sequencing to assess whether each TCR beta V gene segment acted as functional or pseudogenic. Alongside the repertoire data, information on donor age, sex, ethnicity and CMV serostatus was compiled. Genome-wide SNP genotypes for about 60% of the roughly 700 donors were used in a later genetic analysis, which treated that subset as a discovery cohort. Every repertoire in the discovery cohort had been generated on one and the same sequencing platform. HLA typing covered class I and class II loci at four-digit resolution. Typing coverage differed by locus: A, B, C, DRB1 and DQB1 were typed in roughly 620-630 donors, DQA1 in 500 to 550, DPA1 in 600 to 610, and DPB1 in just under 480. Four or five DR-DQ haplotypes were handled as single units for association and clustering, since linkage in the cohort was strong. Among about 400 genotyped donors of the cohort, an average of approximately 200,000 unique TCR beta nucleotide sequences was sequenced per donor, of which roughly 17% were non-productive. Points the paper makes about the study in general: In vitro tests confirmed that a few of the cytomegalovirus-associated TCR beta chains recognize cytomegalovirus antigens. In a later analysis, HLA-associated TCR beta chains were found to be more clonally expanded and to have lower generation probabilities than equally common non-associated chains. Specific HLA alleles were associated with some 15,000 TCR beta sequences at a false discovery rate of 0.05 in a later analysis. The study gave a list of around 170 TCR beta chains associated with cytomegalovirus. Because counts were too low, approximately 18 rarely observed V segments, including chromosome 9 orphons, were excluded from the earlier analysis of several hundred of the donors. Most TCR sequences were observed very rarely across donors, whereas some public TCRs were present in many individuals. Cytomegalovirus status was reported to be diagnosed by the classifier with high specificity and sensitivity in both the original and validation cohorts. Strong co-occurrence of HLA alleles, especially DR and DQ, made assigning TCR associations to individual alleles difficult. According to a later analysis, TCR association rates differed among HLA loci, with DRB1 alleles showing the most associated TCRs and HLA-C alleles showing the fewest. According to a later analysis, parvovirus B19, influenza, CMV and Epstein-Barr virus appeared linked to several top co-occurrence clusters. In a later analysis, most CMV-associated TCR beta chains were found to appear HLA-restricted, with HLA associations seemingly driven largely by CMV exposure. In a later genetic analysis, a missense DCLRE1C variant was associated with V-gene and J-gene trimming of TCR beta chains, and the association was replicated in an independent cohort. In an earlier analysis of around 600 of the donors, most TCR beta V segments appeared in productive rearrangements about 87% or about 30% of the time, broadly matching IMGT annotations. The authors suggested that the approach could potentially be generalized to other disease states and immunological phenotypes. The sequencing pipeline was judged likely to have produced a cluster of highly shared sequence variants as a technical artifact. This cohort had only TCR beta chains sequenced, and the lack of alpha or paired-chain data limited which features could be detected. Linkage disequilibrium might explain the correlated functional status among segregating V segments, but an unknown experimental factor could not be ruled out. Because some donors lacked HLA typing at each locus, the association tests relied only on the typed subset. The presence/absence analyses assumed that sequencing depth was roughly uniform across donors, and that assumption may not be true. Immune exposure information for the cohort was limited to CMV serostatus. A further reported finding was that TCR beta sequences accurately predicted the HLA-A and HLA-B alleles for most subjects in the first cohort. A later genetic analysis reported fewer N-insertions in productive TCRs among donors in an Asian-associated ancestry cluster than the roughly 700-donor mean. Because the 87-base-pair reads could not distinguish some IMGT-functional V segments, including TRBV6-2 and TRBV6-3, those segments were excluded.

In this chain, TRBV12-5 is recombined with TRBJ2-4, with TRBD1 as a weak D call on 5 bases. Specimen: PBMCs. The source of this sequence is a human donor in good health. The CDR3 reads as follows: CASGLDRISDIQYF. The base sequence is TGTGCTAGTGGTTTGGACAGGATTTCGGACATTCAGTACTTC.